This T cell receptor beta chain was found in a study of cytomegalovirus exposure and HLA in healthy donors. The PCR ran on 60 Vbeta and 13 Jbeta primers. Per the original methods: It was a later analysis that counted 83 million or so unique TCR beta chains, of which 9.5 million to 14 million were shared. Profiling relied on immunoSEQ multiplex PCR, and the TCRdb table lists in-frame clones only, not all of them. The V and J calls and the clone size are those of that table, but D and trimming were determined from the DNA. The sample carries 25,000 or so clones, roughly 79% recorded once. Regarding this clone: Its antigen is undetermined.

The study, taken as a whole, reports: Reported results showed that the classifier diagnosed cytomegalovirus status with high specificity and sensitivity.

V lost 4 bases to trimming and J lost 3 bases; unmatched junction nucleotides: 5. This CDR3 comprises 16 residues. Germline V gene lookup returns CDR1 SGHRS and CDR2 YFSETQ. The sequenced material came from PBMCs. The rearrangement joins TRBV5-1 to TRBJ2-2; 11 bases are shared with TRBD2. The clonotype comes from a male donor in good health and CMV-seronegative. CDR3 nucleotide sequence: TGCGCCAGCAGCCTGGGACTAGCGGATTACACCGGGGAGCTGTTTTTT. Translating gives CASSLGLADYTGELFF.